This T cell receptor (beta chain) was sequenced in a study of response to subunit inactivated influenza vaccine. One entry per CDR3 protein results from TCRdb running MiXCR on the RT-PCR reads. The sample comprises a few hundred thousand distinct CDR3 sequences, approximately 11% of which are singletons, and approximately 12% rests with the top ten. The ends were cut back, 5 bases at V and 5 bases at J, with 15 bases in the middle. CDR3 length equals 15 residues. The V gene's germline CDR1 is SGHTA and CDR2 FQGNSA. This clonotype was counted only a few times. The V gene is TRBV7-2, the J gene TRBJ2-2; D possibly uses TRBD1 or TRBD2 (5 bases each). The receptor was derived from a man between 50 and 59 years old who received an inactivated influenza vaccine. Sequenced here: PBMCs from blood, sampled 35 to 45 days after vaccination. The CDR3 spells CASSPQGVGTGELFF. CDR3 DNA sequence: TGTGCCAGCAGCCCTCAGGGAGTCGGTACCGGGGAGCTGTTTTTT.